The 13 T cell receptor beta chains in this list originate from one sample, sequenced in a study of blood T cell repertoires in COVID-19. This table comes from immunoSEQ multiplex PCR, and its TCRdb copy is limited to in-frame clones, with some not included. This table holds roughly 150,000 clones, approximately 90% found once. Material: peripheral blood. These receptors were obtained from a man aged 18 to 30 with COVID-19, enrolled during active disease.

The rearrangement links TRBV7-3 to TRBJ2-7; 9 nucleotides agree with TRBD1. Germline-derived CDR1 and CDR2 are SGHTA and FQGTGA. The CDR3 is 15 residues long. V lost 5 bases and J lost 4; bases outside the gene matches: 9. The CDR3 DNA is TGTGCCAGCAGCCGACTACCGGGACAGGGATACGAGCAGTACTTC. Protein: CASSRLPGQGYEQYF.

In the case of this clone: Other DNA sequences in this specimen translate into the identical CDR3. The chain carries TRBV7-2 and TRBJ2-7; 7 bases align to TRBD1. Germline-derived CDR1 and CDR2 are SGHTA and FQGNSA. This CDR3 region has 14 residues. The trim removed 5 bases at V and 1 base at J, leaving 5 bases unmatched. The CDR3 region has the DNA TGTGCCAGCAGCCCGGACAGGAGGTCCTACGAGCAGTACTTC. Translation: CASSPDRRSYEQYF.

The chain links TRBV7-9 to TRBJ2-5, with 9 positions matching TRBD2. The V and J ends lost 5 bases and 2 bases, in that order; junction bases with no gene match: 6. The CDR3 is 15 amino acids. Germline CDR1 is SEHNR and CDR2 is FQNEAQ (reference sequence). The CDR3 region is CASSPPLAGQETQYF. Written as DNA, the CDR3 is TGTGCCAGCAGCCCGCCGCTAGCGGGGCAAGAGACCCAGTACTTC. Full variable domain (missing parts from reference TRBV7-9 and TRBJ2-5): DTGVSQNPRHKITKRGQNVTFRCDPISEHNRLYWYRQTLGQGPEFLTYFQNEAQLEKSRLLSDRFSAERPKGSFSTLEIQRTEQGDSAMYLCASSPPLAGQETQYFGPGTRLLVL.

CDR3 in DNA: TGTGCCAGCAGCTCTATTCCGGGACAGAGAAACACTGAAGCTTTCTTT. Protein product: CASSSIPGQRNTEAFF. The chain combines TRBV3-1 (or the pseudogene TRBV3-2) with TRBJ1-1; 7 nucleotides align to TRBD1. Germline loops: CDR1 LGHDT, CDR2 YNNKEL (reference sequence). With V trimmed by 5 bases and J by 2 bases, 11 bases remained unmatched. The CDR3 length is 16 residues.

This chain links TRBV29-1 with TRBJ2-7, with 7 bases identical to TRBD2. CDR3 size: 12 residues. The germline CDR1 and CDR2 sequences are SQVTM and ANQGSEA. V lost 3 bases and J lost 9; bases outside the gene matches: 8. The CDR3 loop reads CSVDYGTNAQYF. As DNA, the CDR3 is TGCAGCGTTGACTACGGGACTAACGCGCAGTACTTC.

The CDR3 loop is CASTPGTHNQPQHF. Here the CDR3 DNA reads TGTGCCAGCACTCCCGGGACACACAATCAGCCCCAGCATTTT. The chain links TRBV28 to TRBJ1-5; a weak D match, TRBD1 (6 bases). The CDR3 is made up of 14 amino acids. The V end was cut by 7 bases, the J end by 3 bases, with 13 bases between. The germline CDR1 and CDR2 sequences are MDHEN and SYDVKM.

CDR3 DNA: TGTGCCAGCAGCGTAGCCGGAGCCCAAAATGAAAAACTGTTTTTT. Protein: CASSVAGAQNEKLFF. The V call is TRBV9, the J call TRBJ1-4, with D uncertain. With 0 bases removed from V and 5 bases from J, the gap between germline ends came to 11 bases. CDR3 length equals 15 residues. Germline assignment: CDR1 SGDLS and CDR2 YYNGEE.

This chain links TRBV7-8 with TRBJ1-1; a weak D match, TRBD1 (5 bases). V was clipped by 2 bases and J by 4 bases, with 20 bases between them. Germline CDR1 SGHVS, CDR2 FQNEAQ. The CDR3 is 17 amino acids. The CDR3 spells CASSLQTGVAWGTEAFF. DNA of the CDR3: TGTGCCAGCAGCTTACAAACAGGAGTTGCTTGGGGCACTGAAGCTTTCTTT.

The chain carries TRBV28 and TRBJ1-2, with 7 bases matching TRBD1. The CDR3 spans 16 residues. Per germline, CDR1 MDHEN and CDR2 SYDVKM. Trimming cost V 3 bases and J 0 bases; bases outside gene matches: 7. CDR3: CASSFPRGKANYGYTF. DNA of the CDR3: TGTGCCAGCAGTTTTCCCAGGGGGAAGGCTAACTATGGCTACACCTTC.

CDR3 DNA sequence: TGCGCCAGCAGCCAATCAGGATTGGGAAGAGTAGCGGGCAATGAGCAGTTCTTC. Encoded protein: CASSQSGLGRVAGNEQFF. J is TRBJ2-1 and V is TRBV4-1, with TRBD2 matching over 7 bases. Germline V gene lookup returns CDR1 MGHRA and CDR2 YSYEKL. The CDR3 is 18 residues long. Trimming took 2 bases from V and 6 from J; bases not matched to a gene: 16.

The chain links TRBV7-8 to TRBJ2-3; D is possibly TRBD2 (6 bases). This CDR3 is 15 amino acids long. CDR1 is SGHVS, CDR2 FQNEAQ, per germline. Deletions cut 5 bases from V and 3 bases from J, with 15 bases between. This CDR3 is CASSMGGGVTDTQYF. The CDR3, as DNA: TGTGCCAGCAGCATGGGGGGAGGAGTGACAGATACGCAGTATTTT.

The CDR3 bases are TGTGCCATCAGCCGGGGCCCCTGGGGGGACACCATATATTTT. Its translation: CAISRGPWGDTIYF. The chain is built from TRBV10-3 and TRBJ1-3, with D possibly TRBD1 on 5 matching bases. V was clipped by 6 bases and J by 8 bases, with 17 bases between them. From germline, CDR1 is ENHRY and CDR2 SYGVKD. CDR3 length: 14 amino acids.

Only one count was recorded for this clone. The chain recombines TRBV10-3 with TRBJ2-7; 7 bases map to TRBD1. J was trimmed by 0 bases and V by 6 bases; bases with no gene match: 8. In germline, CDR1 is ENHRY, CDR2 SYGVKD. The CDR3 contains 15 residues. CDR3 bases: TGTGCCATCAGGAGGGACAGAGGCGGCTCCTACGAGCAGTACTTC. It specifies CAIRRDRGGSYEQYF.